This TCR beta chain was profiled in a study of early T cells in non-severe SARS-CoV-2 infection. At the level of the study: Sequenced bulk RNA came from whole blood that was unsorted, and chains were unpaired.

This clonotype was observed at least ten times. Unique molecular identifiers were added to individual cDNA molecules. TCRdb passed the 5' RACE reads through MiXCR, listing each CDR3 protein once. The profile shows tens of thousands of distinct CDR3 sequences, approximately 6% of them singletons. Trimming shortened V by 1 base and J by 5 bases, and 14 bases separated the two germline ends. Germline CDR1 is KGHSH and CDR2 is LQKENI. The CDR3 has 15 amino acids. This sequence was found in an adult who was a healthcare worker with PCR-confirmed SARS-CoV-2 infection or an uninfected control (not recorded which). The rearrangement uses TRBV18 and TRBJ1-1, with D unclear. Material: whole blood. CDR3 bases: TGTGCCAGCTCACCACTCTCGGCGGGAGGGACTGAAGCTTTCTTT. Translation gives CASSPLSAGGTEAFF.